Listed below are T cell receptor beta chains from one sample, sequenced in a study of cytomegalovirus exposure and HLA in healthy donors. Method: immunoSEQ multiplex PCR; TCRdb's copy keeps in-frame clones and lacks some. The table shows 140,000 or so clones, with 80% occurring only once. Material: PBMCs. The origin of the receptors is a man aged 40-49 years in good health and CMV-seronegative. CDR3s include the opening cysteine and the closing phenylalanine or tryptophan. D genes are given only for firm matches. A row's size may be missing; if present it is once, few, many or a size class.

clone size	D gene	V gene	J gene	CDR3 protein	CDR3 DNA
NA	NA	TRBV27	TRBJ2-7	CASSKTGYEQYF	TGTGCCAGCAGTAAAACAGGGTACGAGCAGTACTTC
NA	NA	TRBV18	TRBJ2-3	CASSREAQYF	TGTGCCAGCTCACGGGAGGCGCAGTATTTT
NA	NA	TRBV6-5	TRBJ2-7	CASSYSQGTYEQYF	TGTGCCAGCAGTTACTCCCAGGGAACCTACGAGCAGTACTTC
NA	TRBD1	TRBV30	TRBJ1-1	CAWSAIGQGNTEAFF	TGTGCCTGGAGCGCCATCGGACAGGGGAACACTGAAGCTTTCTTT
NA	NA	TRBV5-6	TRBJ2-3	CASKGYVTDTQYF	TGTGCCAGCAAGGGGTACGTCACAGATACGCAGTATTTT
NA	TRBD2	TRBV9	TRBJ2-1	CASSVGTRSNEQFF	TGTGCCAGCAGCGTTGGGACTAGATCGAATGAGCAGTTCTTC
NA	TRBD1	TRBV6-5	TRBJ1-2	CASSSWTGAGYTF	TGTGCCAGCAGTTCTTGGACAGGGGCAGGCTACACCTTC
NA	NA	TRBV2	TRBJ2-1	CASRPGYNEQFF	TGTGCCAGCAGGCCAGGGTACAATGAGCAGTTCTTC
NA	NA	TRBV2	TRBJ2-1	CASSETGRQQFF	TGTGCCAGCAGTGAGACTGGTCGGCAGCAGTTCTTC
few	NA	TRBV7-9	TRBJ1-1	CASSLGPVNTEAFF	TGTGCCAGCAGCTTAGGTCCGGTGAACACTGAAGCTTTCTTT
once	NA	TRBV9	TRBJ1-1	CASSVGQGGTEAFF	TGTGCCAGCAGCGTAGGTCAGGGTGGCACTGAAGCTTTCTTT
NA	NA	TRBV2	TRBJ1-1	CASSEEGHRITEAFF	TGTGCCAGCAGTGAAGAGGGACACCGGATTACTGAAGCTTTCTTT
NA	TRBD2	TRBV28	TRBJ2-1	CASSATSGGAFYYNEQFF	TGTGCCAGCAGCGCTACTAGCGGGGGGGCCTTCTACTACAATGAGCAGTTCTTC
NA	NA	TRBV4-3	TRBJ2-7	CASSQDAVRATYEQYF	TGCGCCAGCAGCCAAGATGCGGTCAGGGCGACCTACGAGCAGTACTTC
few	TRBD2	TRBV7-6	TRBJ2-7	CASSLTASGGGEQYF	TGTGCCAGCAGCTTAACCGCTAGCGGGGGGGGTGAGCAGTACTTC
NA	NA	TRBV7-9	TRBJ2-7	CASSPTGGAYEQYF	TGTGCCAGCAGCCCAACAGGGGGGGCCTACGAGCAGTACTTC
NA	NA	TRBV12-1	TRBJ2-5	CASSFNDRDQETQYF	TGTGCCAGCAGCTTTAACGACAGGGACCAAGAGACCCAGTACTTC
NA	TRBD1	TRBV29-1	TRBJ2-1	CSVGGTGRNSYNEQFF	TGCAGCGTTGGGGGGACAGGCCGAAACTCCTACAATGAGCAGTTCTTC
NA	NA	TRBV5-6	TRBJ2-2	CASSLRFGNTGELFF	TGTGCCAGCAGCCTGAGGTTTGGGAACACCGGGGAGCTGTTTTTT
NA	NA	TRBV2	TRBJ1-5	CASTYRGNQPQHF	TGTGCCAGCACTTACAGGGGCAATCAGCCCCAGCATTTT
NA	TRBD1	TRBV5-1	TRBJ2-5	CASSAIGTAMSQETQYF	TGCGCCAGCAGCGCAATTGGGACAGCTATGTCCCAAGAGACCCAGTACTTC
NA	NA	TRBV19	TRBJ2-5	CASSTTTSKPSKTQYF	TGTGCCAGTAGTACTACTACATCCAAACCCTCGAAGACCCAGTACTTC
NA	NA	TRBV5-4	TRBJ2-5	CASSLGSAKETQYF	TGTGCCAGCAGCTTGGGGTCAGCGAAAGAGACCCAGTACTTC
few	NA	TRBV5-4	TRBJ1-1	CASSLAGNTAEAFF	TGTGCCAGCAGCTTGGCGGGGAATACTGCTGAAGCTTTCTTT